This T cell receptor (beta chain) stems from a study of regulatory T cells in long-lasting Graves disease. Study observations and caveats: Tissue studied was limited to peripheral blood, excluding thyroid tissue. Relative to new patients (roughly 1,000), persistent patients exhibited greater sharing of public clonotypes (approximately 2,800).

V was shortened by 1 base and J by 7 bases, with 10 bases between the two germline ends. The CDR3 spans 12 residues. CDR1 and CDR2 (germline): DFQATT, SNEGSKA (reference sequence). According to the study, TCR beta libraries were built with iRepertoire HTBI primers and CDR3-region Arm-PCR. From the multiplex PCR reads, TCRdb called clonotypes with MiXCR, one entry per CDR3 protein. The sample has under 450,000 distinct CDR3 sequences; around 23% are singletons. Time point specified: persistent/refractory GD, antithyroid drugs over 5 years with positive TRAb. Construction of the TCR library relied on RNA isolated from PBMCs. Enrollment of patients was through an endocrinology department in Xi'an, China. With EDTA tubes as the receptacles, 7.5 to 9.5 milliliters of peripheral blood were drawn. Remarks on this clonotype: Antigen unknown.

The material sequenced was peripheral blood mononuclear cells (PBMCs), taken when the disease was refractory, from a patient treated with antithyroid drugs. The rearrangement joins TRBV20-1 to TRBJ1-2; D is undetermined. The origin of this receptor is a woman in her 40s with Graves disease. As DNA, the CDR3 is TGCAGTGCTAGAGTGGGAAAAGGTGGCTACACCTTC. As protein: CSARVGKGGYTF.